The rows below give T cell receptor beta chains drawn from one sample of a study of high-grade serous ovarian cancer treatment subgroups. Assay: immunoSEQ multiplex PCR; the TCRdb copy retains only in-frame clones and omits some. The sample has some 27,000 clones; under 90% are singletons. Sequenced input: tumor tissue. All receptors come from a human donor with high-grade serous ovarian cancer. Both conserved end residues are part of each CDR3. A D gene is named only where the DNA matches it firmly. The size field is filled for only some rows; it gives once, few, many or a size class.

abundance	d_gene	v_gene	j_gene	CDR3nt	CDR3aa
-	-	TRBV28	TRBJ2-1	TGTGCCAGCAGTTCGAGACAGAAGCAGTTCTTC	CASSSRQKQFF
-	-	TRBV2	TRBJ2-1	TGTGCCAGCAGTCGGGACTCCGAAGTGCAGTTCTTC	CASSRDSEVQFF
-	TRBD2	TRBV6-4	TRBJ2-2	TGTGCCAGCAGTGCCCTAGCGGGAGGAACCGGGGAGCTGTTTTTT	CASSALAGGTGELFF
-	-	TRBV30	TRBJ2-7	TGTGCCTGGAGCAGGGGTTACGAGCAGTACTTC	CAWSRGYEQYF
once	-	TRBV29-1	TRBJ2-7	TGCAGCGTTGAACTAGGCTCCTACGAGCAGTACTTC	CSVELGSYEQYF
-	-	TRBV28	TRBJ2-2	TGTGCCAGCAGCGACGACAGAAGAACCACCGGGGAGCTGTTTTTT	CASSDDRRTTGELFF
-	TRBD1	TRBV7-3	TRBJ2-1	TGTGCCAGCAGCTCAACAGGGGCGAACAATGAGCAGTTCTTC	CASSSTGANNEQFF
-	-	TRBV5-1	TRBJ2-7	TGCGCCAGCAGCAACCGGGACGAGCAGTACTTC	CASSNRDEQYF
-	-	TRBV15	TRBJ1-6	TGTGCCACCAGCAGAGATCCCCAGGGCTATAATTCACCCCTCCACTTT	CATSRDPQGYNSPLHF
-	-	TRBV29-1	TRBJ1-2	TGCAGCGTTCTAGGATACCACGGGGGTGGCTACACCTTC	CSVLGYHGGGYTF
few	-	TRBV7-8	TRBJ1-2	TGTGCCAGCAGCGAGGACAGAAGAAGCTACACCTTC	CASSEDRRSYTF
-	-	TRBV7-9	TRBJ1-5	TGTGCCAGCAGCTTGGAGAATGCTCAGCCCCAGCATTTT	CASSLENAQPQHF
-	-	TRBV6-6	TRBJ2-7	TGTGCCAGCAGAATGGGGGAAACCTACGAGCAGTACTTC	CASRMGETYEQYF
-	-	TRBV27	TRBJ2-3	TGTGCCAGCAGTCCAGGGAGACCTAGCACAGATACGCAGTATTTT	CASSPGRPSTDTQYF
-	-	TRBV7-9	TRBJ1-5	TGTGCCAGCAGCTTTGAGTCGAATCAGCCCCAGCATTTT	CASSFESNQPQHF
few	-	TRBV30	TRBJ1-5	TGTGCCTGGAGTACATCTATGTGGGGCAATCAGCCCCAGCATTTT	CAWSTSMWGNQPQHF
-	TRBD1	TRBV29-1	TRBJ2-1	TGCAGCTCGACCGGGACAGGGTATCCTGAGCAGTTCTTC	CSSTGTGYPEQFF
-	-	TRBV7-8	TRBJ1-5	TGTGCCAGCAGCCGGACCGGGGGGAGCAATCAGCCCCAGCATTTT	CASSRTGGSNQPQHF
-	-	TRBV18	TRBJ1-1	TGTGCCAGCTCAGTCGATCAGGGGACTGAAGCTTTCTTT	CASSVDQGTEAFF
-	TRBD1	TRBV4-2	TRBJ1-2	TGTGCCAGCAGCCAAGGGACAGGGGACGGCTATGGCTACACCTTC	CASSQGTGDGYGYTF
-	TRBD1	TRBV2	TRBJ2-7	TGTGCCAGCAGCGAGAACAGGGGTGGTCCTTACGAGCAGTACTTC	CASSENRGGPYEQYF
-	-	TRBV27	TRBJ1-2	TGTGCCAGCAGTCTATGGGGGGGTAGAGGCAGTCGAGACCCTAACTATGGCTACACCTTC	CASSLWGGRGSRDPNYGYTF
-	-	TRBV6-5	TRBJ1-1	TGTGCCAGCATTTCGACGTTGGCTTTCTTT	CASISTLAFF
-	TRBD1	TRBV18	TRBJ2-1	TGTGCCAGCTCACTCTCCTCAAGCCAGACAGGGGGGAATGAGCAGTTCTTC	CASSLSSSQTGGNEQFF
-	TRBD2	TRBV7-2	TRBJ2-7	TGTGCCAGCAGCTTTAACGGCAGGGAGGGTGATGAGCAGTACTTC	CASSFNGREGDEQYF
-	-	TRBV6-1	TRBJ2-1	TGTGCCAGCAGTGAGTATGGGGGTGAGCAGTTCTTC	CASSEYGGEQFF
-	-	TRBV6-5	TRBJ2-3	TGTGCCAGCAGTTACTCGACCCGCACAGATACGCAGTATTTT	CASSYSTRTDTQYF
-	-	TRBV30	TRBJ2-1	TGTGCCTGGAGCGTTATGGGTGAGCAGTTCTTC	CAWSVMGEQFF
-	-	TRBV7-6	TRBJ2-1	TGTGCCAGCAGCTTGACAGGTAACTTGTTCTTC	CASSLTGNLFF
-	-	TRBV11-2	TRBJ1-2	TGTGCCAGCAGCTTAAGTTCCCCCGATAACTATGGCTACACCTTC	CASSLSSPDNYGYTF
-	-	TRBV27	TRBJ1-1	TGTGCCAGCAGTTTATCGACTGACAGGACTGAAGCTTTCTTT	CASSLSTDRTEAFF
-	TRBD1	TRBV7-9	TRBJ1-2	TGTGCCAGCAGCCGACAGGGGGATGGCTACACCTTC	CASSRQGDGYTF
few	-	TRBV2	TRBJ1-1	TGTGCCAGCAGCGTAGTAGTGACAACTGAAGCTTTCTTT	CASSVVVTTEAFF
-	-	TRBV5-6	TRBJ2-7	TGTGCCAGCAGTACACTGGGGGCCCACGAGCAGTACTTC	CASSTLGAHEQYF
-	TRBD2	TRBV5-1	TRBJ2-2	TGCGCCAGCAGCTTGGCCAGGGAGGGCGGGGAGCTGTTTTTT	CASSLAREGGELFF
few	TRBD1	TRBV5-1	TRBJ2-5	TGCGCCAGCAGCATGGGGACAGGGGGCGCGGAGACCCAGTACTTC	CASSMGTGGAETQYF
once	-	TRBV27	TRBJ1-6	TGTGCCAGCAGGGAACGTAATTCACCCCTCCACTTT	CASRERNSPLHF
-	-	TRBV29-1	TRBJ1-2	TGCAGCGTAAGCTTGGCAGGGGATGGCTACACCTTC	CSVSLAGDGYTF
-	-	TRBV30	TRBJ2-2	TGTGCCTGGAGTGTCCGGGACATAAACACCGGGGAGCTGTTTTTT	CAWSVRDINTGELFF
-	-	TRBV7-2	TRBJ2-2	TGTGCCAGCAGCTTAAAGGGTGGTGCGGTCGGGGAGCTGTTTTTT	CASSLKGGAVGELFF
few	-	TRBV6-1	TRBJ1-1	TGTGCCAGCAGTGGAGGTGGGAATCGGAACACTGAAGCTTTCTTT	CASSGGGNRNTEAFF
once	-	TRBV19	TRBJ1-5	TGTGCCAGTAAAAAACAGGCCGGCAATCAGCCCCAGCATTTT	CASKKQAGNQPQHF
-	-	TRBV28	TRBJ2-2	TGTGCCAGCACGGTGGCGGGGCTGAACACCGGGGAGCTGTTTTTT	CASTVAGLNTGELFF
-	TRBD2	TRBV28	TRBJ2-7	TGTGCCAGCGGGACTAGCGGAACCTACGAGCAGTACTTC	CASGTSGTYEQYF
-	-	TRBV6-1	TRBJ2-7	TGTGCCAGCGGGGTTTACGGACAGTACGAGCAGTACTTC	CASGVYGQYEQYF
-	-	TRBV11-2	TRBJ2-7	TGTGCCAGCAGCTTATTGGGGGACGGACCCTACGAGCAGTACTTC	CASSLLGDGPYEQYF
-	-	TRBV7-9	TRBJ1-2	TGTGCCAGCAGCTCACAACCTGGACAGAACTCCTATGGCTACACCTTC	CASSSQPGQNSYGYTF
few	-	TRBV30	TRBJ2-5	TGTGCCTGGGGTTATGGGGGGGGCCGGGAGACCCAGTACTTC	CAWGYGGGRETQYF
-	TRBD1	TRBV10-1	TRBJ2-7	TGCGCCAGCAGCACAAGGACAGGGGGCGAGCAGTACTTC	CASSTRTGGEQYF
-	-	TRBV11-3	TRBJ2-3	TGTGCCAGCAGCTTAGCGGTAGCGACGGATACGCAGTATTTT	CASSLAVATDTQYF
few	-	TRBV30	TRBJ1-5	TGTGCCTGGAGTTCAGGGGCTAGCAATCAGCCCCAGCATTTT	CAWSSGASNQPQHF
-	-	TRBV11-2	TRBJ2-7	TGTGCCAGCAGCTTAGGGCCCAGGGTCTACGAGCAGTACTTC	CASSLGPRVYEQYF
-	-	TRBV2	TRBJ1-3	TGTGCCAGCAGTGGACTGCGAGCTGGAAACACCATATATTTT	CASSGLRAGNTIYF
-	TRBD2	TRBV7-9	TRBJ2-1	TGTGCCAGCAGCTCCATAACGACTAGCGGGAGTCGCAATGAGCAGTTCTTC	CASSSITTSGSRNEQFF
-	-	TRBV27	TRBJ2-5	TGTGCCAGCTCTACAGGGGAGACCCAGTACTTC	CASSTGETQYF
-	-	TRBV7-5	TRBJ2-6	TGTGCCAGAGAGGTAGCGGGCGTATATACTGGGGCCAACGTCCTGACTTTC	CAREVAGVYTGANVLTF
-	TRBD2	TRBV5-4	TRBJ2-5	TGTGCCAGCAGCTTGGTACTAGCGGGAGGAGAGACCCAGTACTTC	CASSLVLAGGETQYF
-	TRBD2	TRBV2	TRBJ2-3	TGTGCCAGCACACTAGCGGCTAGCACAGATACGCAGTATTTT	CASTLAASTDTQYF
-	-	TRBV9	TRBJ1-1	TGTGCCAGCAGCGTAGCGTTGGGGAGCACTGAAGCTTTCTTT	CASSVALGSTEAFF
few	TRBD1	TRBV6-5	TRBJ1-1	TGTGCCAGCAGTTACGTTGCAGGGGGCACTGAAGCTTTCTTT	CASSYVAGGTEAFF